Listed below are T cell receptor beta chains from one sample, sequenced in a study of cytomegalovirus exposure and HLA in healthy donors. Only in-frame clones appear in the TCRdb table, and some are missing; sequencing was by immunoSEQ multiplex PCR. This sample carries some 150,000 clones, approximately 78% of them seen once, and the ten largest clones take roughly 2.5%. Sequenced material: PBMCs. Receptors were obtained from a human donor in good health. Both conserved end residues are part of each CDR3. The order of the fields is CDR3 length, clone size, D gene, J gene, V gene, CDR3 protein, CDR3 DNA. The D gene is left open where the match is weak. Size is stated for part of the rows, as once, few or many counts, or as a class when the clone is expanded.

cdr3_length: 14; clone_size: -; d_call: TRBD1; j_call: TRBJ1-3; v_call: TRBV19; cdr3_aa: CASNGQGAGNTIYF; cdr3_nt: TGTGCCAGTAATGGACAGGGGGCTGGAAACACCATATATTTT
cdr3_length: 14; clone_size: -; d_call: -; j_call: TRBJ2-1; v_call: TRBV4-1; cdr3_aa: CASSHPTGLNEQFF; cdr3_nt: TGCGCCAGCAGCCACCCGACAGGACTCAATGAGCAGTTCTTC
cdr3_length: 15; clone_size: few; d_call: TRBD2; j_call: TRBJ2-5; v_call: TRBV9; cdr3_aa: CASSPSGGAPETQYF; cdr3_nt: TGTGCCAGCAGCCCCAGCGGGGGGGCACCCGAGACCCAGTACTTC
cdr3_length: 14; clone_size: once; d_call: -; j_call: TRBJ2-7; v_call: TRBV14; cdr3_aa: CASSQGLVVYEQYF; cdr3_nt: TGTGCCAGCAGCCAAGGACTAGTGGTCTACGAGCAGTACTTC
cdr3_length: 15; clone_size: few; d_call: TRBD1; j_call: TRBJ2-5; v_call: TRBV6-6; cdr3_aa: CASSRGQGAQETQYF; cdr3_nt: TGTGCCAGCAGCCGGGGACAGGGGGCCCAAGAGACTCAGTACTTC
cdr3_length: 15; clone_size: -; d_call: -; j_call: TRBJ2-3; v_call: TRBV7-6; cdr3_aa: CASTRGGVNTDTQYF; cdr3_nt: TGTGCCAGCACCCGGGGCGGGGTGAACACAGATACGCAGTATTTT
cdr3_length: 19; clone_size: once; d_call: -; j_call: TRBJ1-6; v_call: TRBV27; cdr3_aa: CASSLYGGLLSSYNSPLHF; cdr3_nt: TGTGCCAGCAGTTTATATGGCGGCCTCTTAAGCTCCTATAATTCACCCCTCCACTTT
cdr3_length: 15; clone_size: -; d_call: TRBD2; j_call: TRBJ2-2; v_call: TRBV7-6; cdr3_aa: CASSWLAGDTGELFF; cdr3_nt: TGTGCCAGCAGCTGGCTAGCGGGGGACACCGGGGAGCTGTTTTTT
cdr3_length: 11; clone_size: once; d_call: -; j_call: TRBJ2-7; v_call: TRBV11-2; cdr3_aa: CASSSSYEQYF; cdr3_nt: TGTGCCAGCAGCTCGTCCTATGAGCAGTACTTC
cdr3_length: 18; clone_size: -; d_call: -; j_call: TRBJ1-5; v_call: TRBV19; cdr3_aa: CASSIGPGRTAGNQPQHF; cdr3_nt: TGTGCCAGTAGTATAGGACCAGGTAGGACAGCTGGCAATCAGCCCCAGCATTTT
cdr3_length: 16; clone_size: -; d_call: -; j_call: TRBJ1-1; v_call: TRBV5-5; cdr3_aa: CASSFSRDRLNTEAFF; cdr3_nt: TGTGCCAGCAGCTTTTCCCGTGACAGGCTGAACACTGAAGCTTTCTTT
cdr3_length: 17; clone_size: -; d_call: -; j_call: TRBJ2-3; v_call: TRBV27; cdr3_aa: CASSPGWRGGPGDTQYF; cdr3_nt: TGTGCCAGCAGCCCGGGTTGGAGGGGGGGGCCCGGAGATACGCAGTATTTT
cdr3_length: 15; clone_size: -; d_call: TRBD1; j_call: TRBJ1-2; v_call: TRBV19; cdr3_aa: CASTTGAGGYYGYTF; cdr3_nt: TGTGCCAGTACCACAGGGGCTGGCGGGTACTATGGCTACACCTTC
cdr3_length: 10; clone_size: -; d_call: -; j_call: TRBJ2-7; v_call: TRBV7-3; cdr3_aa: CAPRRGEQYF; cdr3_nt: TGTGCCCCTAGGAGAGGCGAGCAGTACTTC
cdr3_length: 11; clone_size: -; d_call: -; j_call: TRBJ2-1; v_call: TRBV25-1; cdr3_aa: CATHKHNEQFF; cdr3_nt: TGTGCCACCCATAAGCACAATGAGCAGTTCTTC